A selection of T cell receptor beta chains follows, all from one sample in a study of control samples from healthy donors and cancer patients. Using immunoSEQ multiplex PCR, the repertoire was profiled, and TCRdb retains in-frame clones only, with some absent. This table has 400,000 to 450,000 clones, approximately 92% appearing once. Sequencing was carried out using PBMCs. Receptor source: a middle-aged man with head and neck cancer. Both conserved end residues are part of each CDR3. D genes are given only for firm matches.

j_call | d_call | v_call | cdr3_nt | cdr3_aa
TRBJ2-3 | - | TRBV5-1 | TGCGCCAGCAGCTTGGAGGTCGTGGCCCCGCCTAGCACAGATACGCAGTATTTT | CASSLEVVAPPSTDTQYF
TRBJ1-2 | - | TRBV28 | TGTGCCACGGGTGGGGCGGATGGCTACACCTTC | CATGGADGYTF
TRBJ2-2 | - | TRBV28 | TGTGCCAGCAGTTTACCCGTTCCCGGGGAGCTGTTTTTT | CASSLPVPGELFF
TRBJ2-6 | - | TRBV18 | TGTGCCAGCTCACCAACATCTAGCTCTGGGGCCAACGTCCTGACTTTC | CASSPTSSSGANVLTF
TRBJ1-5 | - | TRBV2 | TGTGCCAGCAGTGTAGAGGGGAGGAGTCAGCCCCAGCATTTT | CASSVEGRSQPQHF
TRBJ2-3 | - | TRBV11-2 | TGTGCCAGCAGTACTCTCAGGGGTCGGACAGATACGCAGTATTTT | CASSTLRGRTDTQYF
TRBJ2-7 | TRBD2 | TRBV11-2 | TGTGCCAGCAGCTTAGAATGGGGCGGGAGGCGCCACGAGCAGTACTTC | CASSLEWGGRRHEQYF
TRBJ2-1 | - | TRBV3-1/TRBV3-2 | TGTGCCAGCAGTCTTTTTTACAATGAGCAGTTCTTC | CASSLFYNEQFF
TRBJ2-7 | - | TRBV20-1 | TGCAGTGCCAGTCGCACTTCATCCGGCTACGAGCAGTACTTC | CSASRTSSGYEQYF
TRBJ2-7 | - | TRBV11-2 | TGTGCCAGCAGCTTTTCGGGTTACGAGCAGTACTTC | CASSFSGYEQYF
TRBJ2-1 | TRBD2 | TRBV6-9 | TGTGCCAGCAGTTTGGGACTAGCGGGAGGAGAAGTTGAGCAGTTCTTC | CASSLGLAGGEVEQFF
TRBJ2-1 | - | TRBV4-1 | TGCGCCAGCAGCCAAGCCACGCTCTCCTACAATGAGCAGTTCTTC | CASSQATLSYNEQFF
TRBJ2-2 | - | TRBV4-2 | TGTGCCAGCAGCCATGACACCGGGGAGCTGTTTTTT | CASSHDTGELFF
TRBJ1-2 | - | TRBV4-2 | TGTGCCAGCAGCCAAGATCCCGTGATTATCTATGGCTACACCTTC | CASSQDPVIIYGYTF
TRBJ1-2 | - | TRBV5-6 | TGTGCCAGCAGCTTGCCTACATGGACAGACTATGGCTACACCTTC | CASSLPTWTDYGYTF
TRBJ1-2 | - | TRBV28 | TGTGCCAGCAGTTTACTCAGGGGTCGGTATGTGTACTATGGCTACACCTTC | CASSLLRGRYVYYGYTF
TRBJ2-3 | - | TRBV2 | TGTGCCAGCAGTCCACAAAGCTCCGGGACTCTCACAGATACGCAGTATTTT | CASSPQSSGTLTDTQYF
TRBJ1-6 | TRBD1 | TRBV5-1 | TGCGCCAGCAGCTTGGTGGCCGGGACAGTTTTCTCCTATAATTCACCCCTCCACTTT | CASSLVAGTVFSYNSPLHF
TRBJ1-3 | TRBD1 | TRBV7-6 | TGTGCCAGCAGCTTACAGGGGGCAAATATAGCAAGCTCTGGAAACACCATATATTTT | CASSLQGANIASSGNTIYF
TRBJ1-1 | - | TRBV29-1 | TGCAGCGTTGGTGAAGTCGGAGGGATTCAGAACACTGAAGCTTTCTTT | CSVGEVGGIQNTEAFF